This TCR beta chain was identified in a study of regulatory T cells in long-lasting Graves disease. Study overall: Under 3 months of antithyroid drugs had been taken by newly diagnosed Graves' patients. The study, taken as a whole, reports: Sharing of public clonotypes was greater in persistent patients (more than 2,500) than in new patients (around 880).

Through Arm-PCR of CDR3 regions and iRepertoire HTBI primers, TCR beta libraries were built. TCRdb re-analysed the multiplex PCR reads in MiXCR, keeping a single row per CDR3 protein. The data show around 400,000 distinct CDR3 sequences, approximately 16% seen once. Points on this clonotype: The antigen remains unidentified. A much larger clone is a single base away; this may be a read error.

This sample's time point: newly diagnosed GD, antithyroid drugs for less than 3 months. PBMC RNA served as the TCR library source. Patients were enrolled at an endocrinology department in Xi'an, China. Looked up from germline, CDR1 is MNHEY and CDR2 is SVGEGT. The CDR3 has 13 residues. The V gene end was trimmed by 10 bases and the J gene end by 5 bases; junction bases not matched to a gene: 5. The data also belong to a second study, concerning T cells in Graves' hyperthyroidism and ophthalmopathy. That investigation notes: Before onset, by a median of about six months, the model predicted ophthalmopathy.

The genes are TRBV6-2 or TRBV6-3 and TRBJ2-1; 10 bases agree with TRBD2. This TCR came from a woman between 35 and 50 years old with Graves disease. The specimen comprised peripheral blood mononuclear cells (PBMCs), sampled at new diagnosis, from a patient treated with antithyroid drugs. CDR3 DNA: TGTGCCATCAGCAGCGGGGGGGACAATGAGCAGTTCTTC. This gives the protein CAISSGGDNEQFF.